The 11 T cell receptor beta chains below all came from one sample that was sequenced in a study of cytomegalovirus exposure and HLA in healthy donors. Amplification used 60 Vbeta primers and 13 Jbeta primers. Some clones are missing from TCRdb's copy, which holds only in-frame ones; the method was immunoSEQ multiplex PCR. The sample lists about 190,000 clones, roughly 76% occurring once. Specimen: PBMCs. The receptors derive from a woman in her 30s in good health and CMV-seropositive.

This chain links TRBV15 with TRBJ1-5, with D maybe TRBD1 (6 bases). V shed 2 bases and J shed 3 bases, with 11 bases lying between them. Germline V gene lookup returns CDR1 LNHNV and CDR2 YYDKDF (reference sequence). The CDR3 covers 15 residues. The CDR3 nucleotides read TGTGCCACCAGCAGAATGAACAGGGACAATCAGCCCCAGCATTTT. This translates into CATSRMNRDNQPQHF.

The genes are TRBV7-8 and TRBJ1-1; D not resolved. V was cut by 6 bases and J by 1 base, with 9 bases left in between. The V gene's germline CDR1 is SGHVS and CDR2 FQNEAQ. This CDR3 spans 13 amino acids. The DNA for the CDR3 is TGTGCCAGCAGAAGAGCAGGGAACACTGAAGCTTTCTTT. Translated, it gives CASRRAGNTEAFF.

The V gene is TRBV4-3, the J gene TRBJ1-2; 7 nucleotides agree with TRBD1. There are 15 residues in the CDR3. Per the germline V gene, CDR1 is LGHNA and CDR2 is YSLEER. The J segment lost 7 bases and the V segment lost 1 base, leaving 9 bases of the junction unmatched. CDR3 sequence: CASSQVLPGGGGYTF. The CDR3 nucleotides read TGCGCCAGCAGCCAAGTACTCCCAGGGGGAGGTGGCTACACCTTC.

This clone was recorded a few times. The V call is TRBV25-1, the J call TRBJ2-7, with 7 bases aligning to TRBD2. With 4 bases clipped from V and 7 bases from J, the junction kept 16 bases outside the gene matches. The CDR3 has 16 residues. The germline gives CDR1 MGHDK, CDR2 SYGVNS. CDR3 nucleotide sequence: TGTGCCAGCAGTGTTTCGGGGGAGGGGCAAGGGAAAGAGCAGTACTTC. It translates to CASSVSGEGQGKEQYF.

This chain uses TRBV7-2 with TRBJ1-1; D is perhaps TRBD1 (6 bases). The CDR3 is 15 amino acids. Germline CDR1 reads SGHTA; CDR2 reads FQGNSA. V was shortened by 2 bases and J by 3 bases, with 13 bases between the two germline ends. CDR3: CASSLRGGLDTEAFF. In DNA, the CDR3 is TGTGCCAGCAGCTTAAGGGGGGGGTTGGACACTGAAGCTTTCTTT. Supplemented by reference TRBV7-2 and TRBJ1-1, the full variable domain reads GAGVSQSPSNKVTEKGKDVELRCDPISGHTALYWYRQSLGQGLEFLIYFQGNSAPDKSGLPSDRFSAERTGGSVSTLTIQRTQQEDSAVYLCASSLRGGLDTEAFFGQGTRLTVV.

V usage is TRBV5-1 and J usage is TRBJ2-7; D perhaps matches TRBD1 (6 bases). Germline CDR1 SGHRS, CDR2 YFSETQ. Trimming took off 5 bases at V and 2 bases at J, with 14 bases between the two ends. The CDR3 covers 14 residues. CDR3 nucleotide sequence: TGCGCCAGCAGGCCATACAGGGACACCTACGAGCAGTACTTC. Its translation is CASRPYRDTYEQYF. The entire variable domain, with the rest obtained from reference TRBV5-1 and TRBJ2-7, is as follows: KAGVTQTPRYLIKTRGQQVTLSCSPISGHRSVSWYQQTPGQGLQFLFEYFSETQRNKGNFPGRFSGRQFSNSRSEMNVSTLELGDSALYLCASRPYRDTYEQYFGPGTRLTVT.

The chain employs TRBV7-3 and TRBJ2-7; 9 positions agree with TRBD1. The CDR3 is made up of 14 amino acids. V lost 5 bases, J lost 3 bases, and 5 bases stayed unmatched. The germline CDR1 and CDR2 sequences are SGHTA and FQGTGA. CDR3 sequence reads: CASSLGQGNYEQYF. The CDR3 region has the DNA TGTGCCAGCAGCCTAGGACAGGGGAACTACGAGCAGTACTTC. The variable domain in full, completed from reference TRBV7-3 and TRBJ2-7, reads GAGVSQTPSNKVTEKGKYVELRCDPISGHTALYWYRQSLGQGPEFLIYFQGTGAADDSGLPNDRFFAVRPEGSVSTLKIQRTERGDSAVYLCASSLGQGNYEQYFGPGTRLTVT.

The count of this clone is one. The rearrangement links TRBV28 to TRBJ1-4; the D gene is possibly TRBD1 (5 bases). V was trimmed by 7 bases and J by 8 bases, leaving 14 bases between them. There are 13 residues in the CDR3. Germline-derived CDR1 and CDR2 are MDHEN and SYDVKM. The CDR3 protein is CASKRDLKEKLFF. In nucleotides, the CDR3 is TGTGCCAGCAAGCGGGACTTGAAGGAAAAACTGTTTTTT.

V is TRBV5-1 and J is TRBJ1-2; TRBD1 matches at 7 bases. J gave up 6 bases and V 3 bases, and 8 bases lay outside the gene matches. Looked up from germline, CDR1 is SGHRS and CDR2 is YFSETQ. The CDR3 sequence is 14 residues long. In DNA form, the CDR3 reads TGCGCCAGCAGCTCGCAGGGGGGCTGGGATGGCTACACCTTC. Its protein product is CASSSQGGWDGYTF.

The chain couples TRBV10-3 to TRBJ1-1; 8 nucleotides agree with TRBD1. The CDR3 length is 18 residues. The junction had 11 bases not matched to a gene; V was cut back by 2 bases and J by 0 bases. Germline assignment: CDR1 ENHRY and CDR2 SYGVKD. CDR3 region: CAISEPGTGALMNTEAFF. The CDR3 nucleotides read TGTGCCATCAGTGAGCCCGGGACAGGCGCCCTCATGAACACTGAAGCTTTCTTT.

This chain joins TRBV20-1 and TRBJ2-7; no firm D call. The CDR3 length is 11 residues. Germline-derived CDR1 and CDR2 are DFQATT and SNEGSKA (reference sequence). V shed 1 base and J shed 6 bases, with 7 bases lying between them. The CDR3 protein is CSARVKFEQYF. CDR3 bases: TGCAGTGCTAGAGTTAAATTCGAGCAGTACTTC.